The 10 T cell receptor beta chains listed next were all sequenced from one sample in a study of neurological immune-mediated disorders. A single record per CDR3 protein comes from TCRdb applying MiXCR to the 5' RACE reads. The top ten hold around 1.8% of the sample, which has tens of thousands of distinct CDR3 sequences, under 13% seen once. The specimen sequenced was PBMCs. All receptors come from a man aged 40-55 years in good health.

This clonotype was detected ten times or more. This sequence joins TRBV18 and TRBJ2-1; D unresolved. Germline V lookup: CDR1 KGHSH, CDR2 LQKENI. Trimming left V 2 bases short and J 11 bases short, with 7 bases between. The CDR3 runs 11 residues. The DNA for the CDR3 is TGTGCCAGCTCACCAGGGATAAAGCAGTTCTTC. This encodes CASSPGIKQFF. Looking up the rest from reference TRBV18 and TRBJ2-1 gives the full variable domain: NAGVMQNPRHLVRRRGQEARLRCSPMKGHSHVYWYRQLPEEGLKFMVYLQKENIIDESGMPKERFSAEFPKEGPSILRIQQVVRGDSAAYFCASSPGIKQFFGPGTRLTVL.

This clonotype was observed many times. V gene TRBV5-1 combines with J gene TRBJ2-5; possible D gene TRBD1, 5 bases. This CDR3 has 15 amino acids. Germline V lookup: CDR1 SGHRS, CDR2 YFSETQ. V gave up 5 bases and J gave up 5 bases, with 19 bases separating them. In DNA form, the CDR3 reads TGCGCCAGCAGGTGGGGCAGCTCCCTCGGGGAGACCCAGTACTTC. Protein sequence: CASRWGSSLGETQYF.

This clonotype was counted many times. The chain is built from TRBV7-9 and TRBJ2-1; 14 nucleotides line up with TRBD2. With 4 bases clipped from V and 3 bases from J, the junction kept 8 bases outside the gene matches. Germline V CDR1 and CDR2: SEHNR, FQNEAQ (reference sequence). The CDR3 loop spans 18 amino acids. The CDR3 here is CASSSQTSGRASYNEQFF. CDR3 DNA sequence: TGTGCCAGCAGCTCCCAGACTAGCGGGAGGGCTAGCTACAATGAGCAGTTCTTC.

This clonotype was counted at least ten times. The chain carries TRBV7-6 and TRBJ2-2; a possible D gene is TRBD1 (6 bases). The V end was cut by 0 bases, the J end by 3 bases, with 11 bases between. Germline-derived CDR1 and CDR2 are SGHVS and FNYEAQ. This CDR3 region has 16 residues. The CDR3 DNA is TGTGCCAGCAGCTTAGCAACGGCAGGGGACACCGGGGAGCTGTTTTTT. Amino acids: CASSLATAGDTGELFF.

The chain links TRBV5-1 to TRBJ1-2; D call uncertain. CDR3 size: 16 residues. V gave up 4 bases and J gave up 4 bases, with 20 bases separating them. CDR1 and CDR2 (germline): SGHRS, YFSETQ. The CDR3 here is CASSPIGKSPTYGYTF. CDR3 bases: TGCGCCAGCAGCCCAATCGGCAAGTCTCCAACCTATGGCTACACCTTC.

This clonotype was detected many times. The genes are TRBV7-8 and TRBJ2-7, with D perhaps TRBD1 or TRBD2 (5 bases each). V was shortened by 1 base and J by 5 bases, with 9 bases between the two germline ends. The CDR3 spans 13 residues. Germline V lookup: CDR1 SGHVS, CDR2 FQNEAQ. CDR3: CASSLGDPHEQYF. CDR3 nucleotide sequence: TGTGCCAGCAGCTTAGGGGACCCTCACGAGCAGTACTTC.

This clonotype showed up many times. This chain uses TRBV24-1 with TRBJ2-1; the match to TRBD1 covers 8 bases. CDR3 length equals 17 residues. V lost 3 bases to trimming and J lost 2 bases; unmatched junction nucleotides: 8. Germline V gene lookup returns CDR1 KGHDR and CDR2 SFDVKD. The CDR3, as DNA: TGTGCCACCAGTGATCCGCCCGGACAGGGCGCCTACAATGAGCAGTTCTTC. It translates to CATSDPPGQGAYNEQFF.

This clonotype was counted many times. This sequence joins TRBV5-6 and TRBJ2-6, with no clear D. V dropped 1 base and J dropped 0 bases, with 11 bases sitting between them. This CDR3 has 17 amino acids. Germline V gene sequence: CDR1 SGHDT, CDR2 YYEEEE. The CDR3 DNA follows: TGTGCCAGCAGCTTGAGAGACTTCAGCTCTGGGGCCAACGTCCTGACTTTC. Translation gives CASSLRDFSSGANVLTF. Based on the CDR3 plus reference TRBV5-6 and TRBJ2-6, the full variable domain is DAGVTQSPTHLIKTRGQQVTLRCSPKSGHDTVSWYQQALGQGPQFIFQYYEEEERQRGNFPDRFSGHQFPNYSSELNVNALLLGDSALYLCASSLRDFSSGANVLTFGAGSRLTVL.

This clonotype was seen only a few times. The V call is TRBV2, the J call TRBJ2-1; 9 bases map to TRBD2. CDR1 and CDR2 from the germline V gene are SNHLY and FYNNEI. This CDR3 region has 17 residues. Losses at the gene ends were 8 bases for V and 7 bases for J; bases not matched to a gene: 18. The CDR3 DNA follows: TGTGCCAGCTTGACCACGATAGCGGGAGATTCTCCAAATGAGCAGTTCTTC. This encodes CASLTTIAGDSPNEQFF.

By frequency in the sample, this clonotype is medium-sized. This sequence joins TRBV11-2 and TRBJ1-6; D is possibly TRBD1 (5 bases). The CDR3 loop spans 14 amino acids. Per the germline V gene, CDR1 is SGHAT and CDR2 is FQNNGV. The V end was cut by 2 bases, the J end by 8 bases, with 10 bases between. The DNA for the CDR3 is TGTGCCAGCAGCTTAAAGACAGACTATTCACCCCTCCACTTT. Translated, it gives CASSLKTDYSPLHF.